Following are 5 T cell receptor beta chains from one sample sequenced in a study of T cell responses to AZD1222 COVID-19 vaccine. The repertoire was sequenced with immunoSEQ multiplex PCR; TCRdb's copy has only in-frame clones and lacks some. The repertoire holds about 96,000 clones, with roughly 90% as singletons. The input for sequencing was peripheral blood, taken on day 0 of AZD1222 vaccination. These receptors all come from an adult in good health.

This chain uses TRBV19 with TRBJ1-3; no definite D call. The CDR3 spans 16 residues. Trimming removed 3 bases at V and 0 bases at J, with 12 bases between. Germline V gene lookup returns CDR1 LNHDA and CDR2 SQIVND (reference sequence). The CDR3 DNA is TGTGCCAGTAGTATGTGGGCCGGTCCCTCTGGAAACACCATATATTTT. It codes for CASSMWAGPSGNTIYF.

This chain connects TRBV25-1 to TRBJ2-3; 11 bases are a match to TRBD1. The V gene's germline CDR1 is MGHDK and CDR2 SYGVNS. The CDR3 has 17 residues. Trimming took 5 bases from V and 6 from J; bases not matched to a gene: 13. The CDR3: CASSLRGTGGGWDTQYF. For the CDR3, the DNA is TGTGCCAGCAGTCTCCGAGGGACAGGGGGGGGTTGGGATACGCAGTATTTT. The full variable domain, in which reference TRBV25-1 and TRBJ2-3 provide the parts outside the CDR3, is EADIYQTPRYLVIGTGKKITLECSQTMGHDKMYWYQQDPGMELHLIHYSYGVNSTEKGDLSSESTVSRIRTEHFPLTLESARPSHTSQYLCASSLRGTGGGWDTQYFGPGTRLTVL.

CDR3 in DNA: TGTGCCAGTAGTGGGACAGGGGGCGATGGCTACACCTTC. Amino acid sequence: CASSGTGGDGYTF. V is TRBV19 and J is TRBJ1-2; the match to TRBD1 covers 12 bases. The CDR3 covers 13 residues. The germline V gene encodes CDR1 LNHDA and CDR2 SQIVND (reference sequence). The V segment lost 5 bases and the J segment 6 bases; nucleotides outside the gene matches: 1.

V usage is TRBV11-1 and J usage is TRBJ2-7; D is ambiguous. The CDR3 has 14 residues. CDR1 and CDR2 (germline): SGHAT, FQDESV (reference sequence). With 1 base removed from V and 0 bases from J, the gap between germline ends came to 7 bases. The CDR3 nucleotides are TGTGCCAGCAGCTTAGAGACCCTCTCCTACGAGCAGTACTTC. It is translated as CASSLETLSYEQYF.

The gene calls are TRBV2 and TRBJ1-4; D is ambiguous. The CDR3 has 14 amino acids. V was clipped by 0 bases and J by 8 bases, with 10 bases between them. From germline, CDR1 is SNHLY and CDR2 FYNNEI. The CDR3 reads CASSEASPREKLFF. The CDR3 nucleotides read TGTGCCAGCAGTGAAGCGTCCCCGCGGGAAAAACTGTTTTTT.